Listed below are T cell receptor beta chains from one sample, sequenced in a study of shared clonotypes between healthy human individuals. The repertoire was sequenced with immunoSEQ multiplex PCR; TCRdb's copy has only in-frame clones and lacks some. The table has around 2.3 million clones, nearly 97% seen once. The material sequenced was naive CD4+ T cells sorted from blood. These receptors were taken from a man in his late teens or twenties in good health. The CDR3 runs from the conserved cysteine through the conserved F or W. D genes are given only for firm matches. Some rows have no size entry. The others give once, few or many, or a class for an expanded clone.

TRBV5-4	TRBJ1-1	NA	NA	TGTGCCAGCAGCCCCATCAGGGACACTGAAGCTTTCTTT	CASSPIRDTEAFF
TRBV11-2	TRBJ2-5	NA	NA	TGTGCCAGCAGCTTTGGACTGCTCCAAGAGACCCAGTACTTC	CASSFGLLQETQYF
TRBV7-2	TRBJ2-7	NA	NA	TGTGCCAGCAGCTCCGGACTCCTCCGCGAGCAGTACTTC	CASSSGLLREQYF
TRBV6-5	TRBJ2-7	NA	NA	TGTGCCAGCAGTTACTCGTTTGGGCAAGGCGAGCAGTACTTC	CASSYSFGQGEQYF
TRBV29-1	TRBJ2-2	TRBD1	NA	TGCAGCGTCGCTGTGGGCCAGGGGGCATCCACCGGGGAGCTGTTTTTT	CSVAVGQGASTGELFF
TRBV18	TRBJ2-4	TRBD2	NA	TGTGCCAGCTCACCAAAATCGGGGGGAAACATTCAGTACTTC	CASSPKSGGNIQYF
TRBV5-1	TRBJ2-1	TRBD1	once	TGCGCCAGCAGCTTGCCCGGAAGTGGACAGGGTTACAATGAGCAGTTCTTC	CASSLPGSGQGYNEQFF
TRBV30	TRBJ1-2	TRBD1	once	TGTGCCTGGAGTGCCAGGACAGGCGCTACCTTC	CAWSARTGATF
TRBV28	TRBJ1-4	NA	NA	TGTGCCAGCAGTTTGGTGGGAGATGAAAAACTGTTTTTT	CASSLVGDEKLFF
TRBV27	TRBJ1-1	NA	NA	TGTGCCAGCAGCTTAAAAGGCAACACTGAAGCTTTCTTT	CASSLKGNTEAFF
TRBV6-1	TRBJ2-3	NA	NA	TGTGCCAGCAGTGGTCGCCCCGGGGGAGGCACAGATACGCAGTATTTT	CASSGRPGGGTDTQYF
TRBV7-2	TRBJ2-3	NA	NA	TGTGCCAGCGCTCTTCTGACAGATACGCAGTATTTT	CASALLTDTQYF
TRBV7-2	TRBJ1-6	NA	NA	TGTGCCAGCAGCTTAGCAATCCCCGGGGGTTCACCCCTCCACTTT	CASSLAIPGGSPLHF
TRBV7-2	TRBJ2-3	TRBD2	NA	TGTGCCAGCAGTCGCCGAAGGACTAGCGGGGGGGCTAGCACAGATACGCAGTATTTT	CASSRRRTSGGASTDTQYF
TRBV6-4	TRBJ1-6	NA	NA	TGTGCCAGCAGTGACCAGGGGCTCGGTTCACCCCTCCACTTT	CASSDQGLGSPLHF
TRBV7-9	TRBJ2-7	TRBD1	NA	TGTGCCAGCAGCGGCGGACAGGGGGCCTACGAGCAGTACTTC	CASSGGQGAYEQYF
TRBV6-1	TRBJ1-3	NA	NA	TGTGCCAGCACCACGCCCGCGAGAAACACCATATATTTT	CASTTPARNTIYF
TRBV30	TRBJ1-3	NA	NA	TGTGCCTGGGGAGCGGGGGCGTCTGGAAACACCATATATTTT	CAWGAGASGNTIYF
TRBV9	TRBJ2-4	NA	NA	TGTGCCAGCAGCGTGGGGGCCAAAAACATTCAGTACTTC	CASSVGAKNIQYF
TRBV7-6	TRBJ1-1	NA	NA	TGTGCCAGCAGCCCACTAGGGAGGTCTGAAGCTTTCTTT	CASSPLGRSEAFF
TRBV7-2	TRBJ1-5	NA	NA	TGTGCCAGCAGCTTGGGACTCGAGAATCAGCCCCAGCATTTT	CASSLGLENQPQHF
TRBV30	TRBJ1-4	NA	NA	TGTGCCTGGAGTAAACAGGGCGTAACTAATGAAAAACTGTTTTTT	CAWSKQGVTNEKLFF
TRBV11-2	TRBJ1-2	NA	NA	TGTGCCAGCAGCTCCCAAGGTTTGGGCGGCACCATTTATGGCTACACCTTC	CASSSQGLGGTIYGYTF
TRBV20-1	TRBJ2-5	NA	NA	TGCAGCCCGCAGCTACGGGAGACCCAGTACTTC	CSPQLRETQYF
TRBV6-1	TRBJ1-1	TRBD1	NA	TGTGCCAGCAGTGGAAACAGGGGGAGCACTGAAGCTTTCTTT	CASSGNRGSTEAFF
TRBV2	TRBJ2-2	NA	NA	TGTGCCAGCAGTGAGGGGGCTGCCGGGGAGCTGTTTTTT	CASSEGAAGELFF
TRBV28	TRBJ2-7	NA	NA	TGTGCCAGCAGCTTACCCCGACCCAAGAGCTCCTACGAGCAGTACTTC	CASSLPRPKSSYEQYF
TRBV5-1	TRBJ1-4	NA	NA	TGCGCCAGCAGACGTAGAGAGGCAACTAATGAAAAACTGTTTTTT	CASRRREATNEKLFF
TRBV2	TRBJ1-5	NA	NA	TGTGCCAGCAGTGAGGGGGGTACCGGCAATCAGCCCCAGCATTTT	CASSEGGTGNQPQHF
TRBV7-7	TRBJ2-6	NA	NA	TGTGCCAGCAGCAGAGTCAATAAGCCACAAAGTCGGGCCAACGTCCTGACTTTC	CASSRVNKPQSRANVLTF
TRBV9	TRBJ2-3	NA	NA	TGTGCCAGCAGCGTCGGGACAGATACGCAGTATTTT	CASSVGTDTQYF
TRBV11-3	TRBJ1-4	NA	NA	TGTGCCAGCAGTCACTCGCGACAGGACGAGGGAAAAGAAAAACTGTTTTTT	CASSHSRQDEGKEKLFF
TRBV5-1	TRBJ2-1	TRBD2	NA	TGCGCCAGCAGCTTGTATTTGAGGGACTACGGCGAGCAGTTCTTC	CASSLYLRDYGEQFF
TRBV10-3	TRBJ2-3	NA	NA	TGTGCCATTGGTAGGGCTTCTGGCACGCAGTATTTT	CAIGRASGTQYF
TRBV28	TRBJ1-2	TRBD1	NA	TGTGCCAGTGGGGACAGGGGGCATAACTATGGCTACACCTTC	CASGDRGHNYGYTF
TRBV30	TRBJ2-1	TRBD2	NA	TGTGCCTGGAGTCTTACCCGGACTAGCGGGAGTTTAGATGAGCAGTTCTTC	CAWSLTRTSGSLDEQFF
TRBV7-2	TRBJ2-1	NA	NA	TGTGCCAGCAGCAGAGGGTGGGGAAATGAGCAGTTCTTC	CASSRGWGNEQFF
TRBV5-1	TRBJ1-1	NA	NA	TGCGCCAGCAGCTTGGAACCAGGGGCGTCGGCTGAAGCTTTCTTT	CASSLEPGASAEAFF
TRBV28	TRBJ1-2	NA	NA	TGTGCCAGCAGTTTACCTTCGGGGGCCGGCTATGGCTACACCTTC	CASSLPSGAGYGYTF
TRBV29-1	TRBJ2-2	NA	NA	TGCAGCGTTAAACAGACGAACACCGGGGAGCTGTTTTTT	CSVKQTNTGELFF
TRBV30	TRBJ1-2	TRBD1	NA	TGTGCCTGGAGGGTACAGGGGAGGAACTATGGCTACACCTTC	CAWRVQGRNYGYTF
TRBV6-1	TRBJ2-7	NA	NA	TGTGCCAGCAGGGGCAACTCCTACGAGCAGTACTTC	CASRGNSYEQYF
TRBV14	TRBJ2-1	TRBD2	NA	TGTGCCAGCAGTCCCACGGGGGGTGGCGTATACAATGAGCAGTTCTTC	CASSPTGGGVYNEQFF
TRBV5-1	TRBJ1-1	NA	NA	TGCGCCAGCAGCTTGGTTTTTACGGGTGCAGCTTTCTTT	CASSLVFTGAAFF
TRBV7-9	TRBJ2-1	TRBD2	NA	TGTGCCAGCAGTACGGCTAGCGGGAGCAATGAGCAGTTCTTC	CASSTASGSNEQFF
TRBV5-1	TRBJ2-7	TRBD1	NA	TGCGCCAGCAGTGTCGGACAGGGCCCCGAGCAGTACTTC	CASSVGQGPEQYF
TRBV15	TRBJ2-1	NA	NA	TGTGCCACCAGGGACGGGGCTCGCTCCTACAATGAGCAGTTCTTC	CATRDGARSYNEQFF
TRBV2	TRBJ2-3	NA	NA	TGTGCCAGCAGACGGGCTAGCACAGATACGCAGTATTTT	CASRRASTDTQYF
TRBV11-2	TRBJ2-5	NA	NA	TGTGCCAGCAGCTTAGGGGAGGTAGAGACCCAGTACTTC	CASSLGEVETQYF
TRBV5-4	TRBJ2-5	TRBD1	NA	TGTGCCAGCAGCTTGGCCGGTAGGGGGACAGGGGAGACCCAGTACTTC	CASSLAGRGTGETQYF
TRBV6-5	TRBJ1-1	NA	NA	TGTGCCAGCAAAAGAGGGAACACTGAAGCTTTCTTT	CASKRGNTEAFF
TRBV7-3	TRBJ2-3	NA	NA	TGTGCCAGCAGCTTATTCCAGCACGGGAGCACAGATACGCAGTATTTT	CASSLFQHGSTDTQYF
TRBV30	TRBJ1-1	TRBD1	NA	TGTGCCTGCCCCCCTGCCGGGACAGGGACCCTGAACACTGAAGCTTTCTTT	CACPPAGTGTLNTEAFF
TRBV10-3	TRBJ2-5	NA	NA	TGTGCCATCAGTGATTCCAGTAAAGAGACCCAGTACTTC	CAISDSSKETQYF
TRBV7-2	TRBJ1-1	NA	NA	TGTGCCAGCAGCCAGGCAGGGGTTAACACTGAAGCTTTCTTT	CASSQAGVNTEAFF
TRBV6-5	TRBJ2-7	NA	NA	TGTGCCAGCAGTTACGAGGCTACCTACGAGCAGTACTTC	CASSYEATYEQYF
TRBV5-1	TRBJ1-4	TRBD1	NA	TGCGCCAGCAGCCACGGACAGGGGAATGAAAAACTGTTTTTT	CASSHGQGNEKLFF
TRBV30	TRBJ2-3	TRBD2	NA	TGTGCCTGGAGTGTGGGGACTAGCGGGGGGGCATCGGATACGCAGTATTTT	CAWSVGTSGGASDTQYF
TRBV9	TRBJ2-7	TRBD1	NA	TGTGCCAGCAGCGCATTACCGGGACAGGGGACCGAGCAGTACTTC	CASSALPGQGTEQYF
TRBV27	TRBJ1-5	NA	NA	TGTGCCAGCAGTTTATCGGGAGGGCCTAATCAGCCCCAGCATTTT	CASSLSGGPNQPQHF